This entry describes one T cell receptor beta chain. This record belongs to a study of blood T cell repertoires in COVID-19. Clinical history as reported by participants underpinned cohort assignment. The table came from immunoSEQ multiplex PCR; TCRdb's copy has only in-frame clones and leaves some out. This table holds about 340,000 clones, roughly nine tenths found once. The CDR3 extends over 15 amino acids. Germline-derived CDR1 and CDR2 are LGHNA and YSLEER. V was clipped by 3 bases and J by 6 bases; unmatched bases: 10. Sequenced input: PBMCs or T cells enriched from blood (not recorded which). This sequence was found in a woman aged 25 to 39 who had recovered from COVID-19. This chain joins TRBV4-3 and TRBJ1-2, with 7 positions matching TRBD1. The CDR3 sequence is CASSQGYRQGDGYTF. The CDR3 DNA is TGCGCCAGCAGCCAGGGATACCGACAGGGAGATGGCTACACCTTC.